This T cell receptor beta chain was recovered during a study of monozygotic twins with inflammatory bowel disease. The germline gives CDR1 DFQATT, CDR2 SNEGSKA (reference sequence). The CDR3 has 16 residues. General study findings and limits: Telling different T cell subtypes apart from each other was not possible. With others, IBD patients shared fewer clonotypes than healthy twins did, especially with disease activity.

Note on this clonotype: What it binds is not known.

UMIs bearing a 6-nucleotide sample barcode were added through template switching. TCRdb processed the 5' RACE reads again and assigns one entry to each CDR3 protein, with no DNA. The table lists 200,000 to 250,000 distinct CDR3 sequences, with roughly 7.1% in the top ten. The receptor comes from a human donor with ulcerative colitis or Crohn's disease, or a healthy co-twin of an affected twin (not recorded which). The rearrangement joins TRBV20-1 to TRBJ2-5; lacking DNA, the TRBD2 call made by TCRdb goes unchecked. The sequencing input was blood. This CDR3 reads CSARMPSGSRRETQYF.